Listed here is a single T cell receptor beta chain. The data originate from a study of T cells after yellow fever vaccination. Overall study: Preparation of the low-cell-number fractions used SMART-Seq v4 Ultra Low Input.

MiXCR, applied by TCRdb to the 5' RACE reads, yields one record per CDR3 protein. Here the sample spans a few hundred thousand distinct CDR3 sequences, roughly 8.6% being singletons. Germline CDR1 and CDR2: SGHVS and FNYEAQ. The CDR3 is made up of 14 amino acids. The V gene lost 5 bases and the J gene lost 7 bases, with 18 bases spanning the gap. The sample in question was PBMCs, obtained about 49 days after the first yellow fever vaccination. This sequence was found in a man younger than 35 who received the YFV17D yellow fever vaccine. This chain connects TRBV7-6 to TRBJ2-7; a weak D match, TRBD2 (5 bases). As DNA, the CDR3 is TGTGCCAGCAGCCCTACTAGTCGTTTCAGGGAGCAGTACTTC. It is translated as CASSPTSRFREQYF.